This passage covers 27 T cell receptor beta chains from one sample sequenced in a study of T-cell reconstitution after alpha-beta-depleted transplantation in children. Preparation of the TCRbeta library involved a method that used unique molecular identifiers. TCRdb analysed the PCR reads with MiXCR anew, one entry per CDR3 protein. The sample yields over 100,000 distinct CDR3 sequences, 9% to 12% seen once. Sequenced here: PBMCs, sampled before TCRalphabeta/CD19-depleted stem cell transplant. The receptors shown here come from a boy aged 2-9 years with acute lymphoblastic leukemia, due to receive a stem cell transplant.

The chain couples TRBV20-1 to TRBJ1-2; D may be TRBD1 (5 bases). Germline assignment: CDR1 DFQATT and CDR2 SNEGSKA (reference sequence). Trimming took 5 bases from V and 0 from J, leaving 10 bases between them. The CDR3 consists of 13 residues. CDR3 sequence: CSAGAGSNYGYTF. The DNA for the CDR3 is TGCAGTGCTGGGGCCGGCTCTAACTATGGCTACACCTTC.

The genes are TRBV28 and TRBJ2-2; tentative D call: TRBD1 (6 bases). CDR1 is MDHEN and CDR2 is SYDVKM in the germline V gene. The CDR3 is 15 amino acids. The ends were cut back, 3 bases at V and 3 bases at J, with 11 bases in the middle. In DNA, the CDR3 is TGTGCCAGCAGTTTCGGACAGTTGGACACCGGGGAGCTGTTTTTT. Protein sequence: CASSFGQLDTGELFF.

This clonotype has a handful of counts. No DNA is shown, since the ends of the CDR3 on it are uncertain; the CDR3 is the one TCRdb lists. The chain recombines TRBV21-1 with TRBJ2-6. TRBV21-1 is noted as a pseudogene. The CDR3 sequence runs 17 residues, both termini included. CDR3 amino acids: CASSGWYVCSGANVLTF.

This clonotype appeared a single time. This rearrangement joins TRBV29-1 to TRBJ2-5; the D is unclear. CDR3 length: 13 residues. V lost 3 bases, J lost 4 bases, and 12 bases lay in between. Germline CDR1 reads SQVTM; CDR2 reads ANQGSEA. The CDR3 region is CSVDFRSGETQYF. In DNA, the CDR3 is TGCAGCGTTGATTTCCGGAGTGGAGAGACCCAGTACTTC. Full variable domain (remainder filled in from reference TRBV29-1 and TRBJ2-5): SAVISQKPSRDICQRGTSLTIQCQVDSQVTMMFWYRQQPGQSLTLIATANQGSEATYESGFVIDKFPISRPNLTFSTLTVSNMSPEDSSIYLCSVDFRSGETQYFGPGTRLLVL.

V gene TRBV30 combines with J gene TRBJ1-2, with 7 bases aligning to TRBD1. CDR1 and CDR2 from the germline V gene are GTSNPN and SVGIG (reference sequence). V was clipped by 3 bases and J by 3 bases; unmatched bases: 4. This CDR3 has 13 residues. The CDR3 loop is CAWRGGRDYGYTF. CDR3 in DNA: TGTGCCTGGAGAGGGGGCAGGGACTATGGCTACACCTTC. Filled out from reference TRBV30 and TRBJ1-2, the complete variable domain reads SQTIHQWPATLVQPVGSPLSLECTVEGTSNPNLYWYRQAAGRGLQLLFYSVGIGQISSEVPQNLSASRPQDRQFILSSKKLLLSDSGFYLCAWRGGRDYGYTFGSGTRLTVV.

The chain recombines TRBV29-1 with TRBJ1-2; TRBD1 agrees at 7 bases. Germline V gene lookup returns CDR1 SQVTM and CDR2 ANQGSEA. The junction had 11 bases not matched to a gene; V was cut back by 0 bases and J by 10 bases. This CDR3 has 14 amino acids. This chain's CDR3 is CSVEDPTGVEVYTF. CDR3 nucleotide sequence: TGCAGCGTTGAAGATCCCACAGGGGTTGAAGTCTACACCTTC.

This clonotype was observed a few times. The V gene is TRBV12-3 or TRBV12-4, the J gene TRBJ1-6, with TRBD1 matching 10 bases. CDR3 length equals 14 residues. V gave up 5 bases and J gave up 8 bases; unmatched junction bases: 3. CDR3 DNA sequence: TGTGCCAGCAGTCGACAGGGGGCGGATTCACCCCTCCACTTT. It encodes CASSRQGADSPLHF.

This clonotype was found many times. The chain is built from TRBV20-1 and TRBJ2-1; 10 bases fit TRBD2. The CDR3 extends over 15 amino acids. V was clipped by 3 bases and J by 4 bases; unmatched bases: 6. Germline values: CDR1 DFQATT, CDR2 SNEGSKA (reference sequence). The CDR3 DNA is TGCAGTGCTAGTTCCGGACTAGCGGTTTACAATGAGCAGTTCTTC. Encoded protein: CSASSGLAVYNEQFF.

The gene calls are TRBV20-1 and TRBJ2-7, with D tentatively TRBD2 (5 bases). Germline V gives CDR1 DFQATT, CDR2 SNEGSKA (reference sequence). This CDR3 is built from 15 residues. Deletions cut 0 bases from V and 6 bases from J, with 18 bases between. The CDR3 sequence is CSARDLKGGRSEQYF. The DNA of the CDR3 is TGCAGTGCTAGAGATCTAAAAGGCGGGCGGAGCGAGCAGTACTTC.

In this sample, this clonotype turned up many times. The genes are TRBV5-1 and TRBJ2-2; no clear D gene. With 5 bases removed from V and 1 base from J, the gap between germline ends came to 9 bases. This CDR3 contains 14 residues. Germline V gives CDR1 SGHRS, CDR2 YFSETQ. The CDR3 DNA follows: TGCGCCAGCAGAGATGGCTGGAACACCGGGGAGCTGTTTTTT. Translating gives CASRDGWNTGELFF.

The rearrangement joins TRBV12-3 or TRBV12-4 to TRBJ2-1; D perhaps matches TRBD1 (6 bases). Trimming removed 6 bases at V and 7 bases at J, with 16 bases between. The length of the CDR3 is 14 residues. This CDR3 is CASSRGPLGNEQFF. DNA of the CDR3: TGTGCCAGCAGCAGGGGACCACTGGGGAATGAGCAGTTCTTC.

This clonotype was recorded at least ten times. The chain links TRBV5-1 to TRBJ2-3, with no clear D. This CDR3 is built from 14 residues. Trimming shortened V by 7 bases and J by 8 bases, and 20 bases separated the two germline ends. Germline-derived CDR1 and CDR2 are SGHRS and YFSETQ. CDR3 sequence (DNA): TGCGCCAGCCCCGAAACTCCAGACTGGGGTACGCAGTATTTT. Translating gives CASPETPDWGTQYF. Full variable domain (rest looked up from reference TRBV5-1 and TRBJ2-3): KAGVTQTPRYLIKTRGQQVTLSCSPISGHRSVSWYQQTPGQGLQFLFEYFSETQRNKGNFPGRFSGRQFSNSRSEMNVSTLELGDSALYLCASPETPDWGTQYFGPGTRLTVL.

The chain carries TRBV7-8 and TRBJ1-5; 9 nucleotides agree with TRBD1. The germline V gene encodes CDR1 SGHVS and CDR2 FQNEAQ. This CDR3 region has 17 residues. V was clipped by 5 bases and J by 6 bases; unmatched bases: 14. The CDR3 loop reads CASSVGTGSSTGQPQHF. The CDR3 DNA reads TGTGCCAGCAGCGTAGGGACAGGGTCCTCGACGGGTCAGCCCCAGCATTTT.

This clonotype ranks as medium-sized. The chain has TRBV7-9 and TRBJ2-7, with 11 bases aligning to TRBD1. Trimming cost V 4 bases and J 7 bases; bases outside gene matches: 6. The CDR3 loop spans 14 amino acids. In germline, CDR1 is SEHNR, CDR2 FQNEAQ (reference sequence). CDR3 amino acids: CASSSGQGVREQYF. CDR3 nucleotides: TGTGCCAGCAGCTCGGGACAGGGGGTACGGGAGCAGTACTTC.

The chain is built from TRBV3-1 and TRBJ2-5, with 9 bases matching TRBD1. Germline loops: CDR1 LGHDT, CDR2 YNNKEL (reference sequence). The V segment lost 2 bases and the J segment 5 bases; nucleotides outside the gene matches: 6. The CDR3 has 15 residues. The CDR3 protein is CASSQTGTGTETQYF. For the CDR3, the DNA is TGTGCCAGCAGCCAAACCGGGACAGGGACGGAGACCCAGTACTTC.

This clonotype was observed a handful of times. The CDR3 reads CASSDPWGAANTGELFF. In DNA form, the CDR3 reads TGTGCCAGCAGTGACCCCTGGGGAGCGGCGAACACCGGGGAGCTGTTTTTT. V and J are TRBV6-1 and TRBJ2-2; D possibly corresponds to TRBD2 (5 bases). The CDR3 totals 17 residues. Trimming left V 3 bases short and J 0 bases short, with 14 bases between. CDR1 and CDR2 (germline): MNHNS, SASEGT.

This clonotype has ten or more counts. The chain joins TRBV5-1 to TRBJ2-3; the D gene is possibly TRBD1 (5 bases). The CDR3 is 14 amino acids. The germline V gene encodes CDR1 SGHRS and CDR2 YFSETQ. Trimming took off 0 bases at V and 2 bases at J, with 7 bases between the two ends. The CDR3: CASSLDGHTDTQYF. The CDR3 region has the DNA TGCGCCAGCAGCTTGGACGGACACACAGATACGCAGTATTTT. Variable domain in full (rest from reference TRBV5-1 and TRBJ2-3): KAGVTQTPRYLIKTRGQQVTLSCSPISGHRSVSWYQQTPGQGLQFLFEYFSETQRNKGNFPGRFSGRQFSNSRSEMNVSTLELGDSALYLCASSLDGHTDTQYFGPGTRLTVL.

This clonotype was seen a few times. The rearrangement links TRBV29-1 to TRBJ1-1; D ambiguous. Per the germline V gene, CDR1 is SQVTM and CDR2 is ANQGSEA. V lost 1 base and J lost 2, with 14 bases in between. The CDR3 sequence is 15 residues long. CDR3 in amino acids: CSVEGARGLNTEAFF. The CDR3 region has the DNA TGCAGCGTTGAAGGTGCCCGGGGTTTAAACACTGAAGCTTTCTTT. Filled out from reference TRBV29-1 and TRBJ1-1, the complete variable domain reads SAVISQKPSRDICQRGTSLTIQCQVDSQVTMMFWYRQQPGQSLTLIATANQGSEATYESGFVIDKFPISRPNLTFSTLTVSNMSPEDSSIYLCSVEGARGLNTEAFFGQGTRLTVV.

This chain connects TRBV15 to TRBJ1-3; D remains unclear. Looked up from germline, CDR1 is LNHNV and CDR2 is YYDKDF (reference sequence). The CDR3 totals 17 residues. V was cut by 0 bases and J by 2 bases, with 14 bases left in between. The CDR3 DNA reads TGTGCCACCAGCAGAGATCCAAACACCAGGCCTGGAAACACCATATATTTT. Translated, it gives CATSRDPNTRPGNTIYF.

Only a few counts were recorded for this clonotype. This chain's CDR3 is CSVEVMGLAGVEGELFF. The CDR3 DNA follows: TGCAGCGTTGAAGTGATGGGACTAGCGGGAGTAGAGGGGGAGCTGTTTTTT. The chain links TRBV29-1 to TRBJ2-2, with TRBD2 matching 14 bases. V lost 1 base and J lost 8; bases outside the gene matches: 9. Germline V CDR1 and CDR2: SQVTM, ANQGSEA. This CDR3 spans 17 amino acids.

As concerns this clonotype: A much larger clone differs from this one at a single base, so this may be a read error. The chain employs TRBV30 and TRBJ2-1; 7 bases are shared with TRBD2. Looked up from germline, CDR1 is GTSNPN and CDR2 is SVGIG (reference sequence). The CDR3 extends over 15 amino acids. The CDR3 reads CVWSGGEEIYNEQFF. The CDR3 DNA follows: TGTGTCTGGAGTGGGGGGGAGGAAATCTACAATGAGCAGTTCTTC.

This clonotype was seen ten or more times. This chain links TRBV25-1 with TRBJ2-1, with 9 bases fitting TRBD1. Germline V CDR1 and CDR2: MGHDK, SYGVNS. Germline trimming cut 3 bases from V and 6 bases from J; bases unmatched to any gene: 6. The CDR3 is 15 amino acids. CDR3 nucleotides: TGTGCCAGCAGTGATGGGACAGGGACCTTCAATGAGCAGTTCTTC. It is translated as CASSDGTGTFNEQFF.

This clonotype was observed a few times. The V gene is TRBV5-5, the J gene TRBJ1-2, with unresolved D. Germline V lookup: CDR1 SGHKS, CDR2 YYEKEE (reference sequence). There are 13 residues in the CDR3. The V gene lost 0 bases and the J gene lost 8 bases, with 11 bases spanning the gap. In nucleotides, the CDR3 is TGTGCCAGCAGCTTGGAGGGTTTGGGCGGCTACACCTTC. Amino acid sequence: CASSLEGLGGYTF.

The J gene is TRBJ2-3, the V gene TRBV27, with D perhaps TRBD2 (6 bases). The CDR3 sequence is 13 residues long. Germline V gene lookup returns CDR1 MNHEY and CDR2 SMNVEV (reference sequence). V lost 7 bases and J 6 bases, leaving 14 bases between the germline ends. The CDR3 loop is CASTGLLQDTQYF. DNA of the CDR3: TGTGCCAGCACTGGACTACTGCAGGATACGCAGTATTTT.

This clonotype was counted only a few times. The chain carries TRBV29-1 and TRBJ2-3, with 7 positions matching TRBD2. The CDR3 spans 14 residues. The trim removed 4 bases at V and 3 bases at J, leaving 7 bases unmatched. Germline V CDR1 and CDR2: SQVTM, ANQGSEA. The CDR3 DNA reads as TGCAGCGTTGGCGGAGCGGGAAAAACAGATACGCAGTATTTT. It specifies CSVGGAGKTDTQYF.

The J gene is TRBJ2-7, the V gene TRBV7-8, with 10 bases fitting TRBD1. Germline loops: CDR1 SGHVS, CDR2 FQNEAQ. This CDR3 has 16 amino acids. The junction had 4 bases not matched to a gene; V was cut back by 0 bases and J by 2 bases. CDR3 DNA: TGTGCCAGCAGCTTAGCCCCGACAGGGGGCCCCTACGAGCAGTACTTC. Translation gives CASSLAPTGGPYEQYF.

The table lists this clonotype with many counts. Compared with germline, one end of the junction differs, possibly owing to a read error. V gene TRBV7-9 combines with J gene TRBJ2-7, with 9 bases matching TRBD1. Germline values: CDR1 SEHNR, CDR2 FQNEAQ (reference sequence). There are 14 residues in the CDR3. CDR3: CASSSGTGLYGQYF. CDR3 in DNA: TGTGCCAGCAGCTCCGGGACAGGGCTTTACGGGCAGTACTTC.